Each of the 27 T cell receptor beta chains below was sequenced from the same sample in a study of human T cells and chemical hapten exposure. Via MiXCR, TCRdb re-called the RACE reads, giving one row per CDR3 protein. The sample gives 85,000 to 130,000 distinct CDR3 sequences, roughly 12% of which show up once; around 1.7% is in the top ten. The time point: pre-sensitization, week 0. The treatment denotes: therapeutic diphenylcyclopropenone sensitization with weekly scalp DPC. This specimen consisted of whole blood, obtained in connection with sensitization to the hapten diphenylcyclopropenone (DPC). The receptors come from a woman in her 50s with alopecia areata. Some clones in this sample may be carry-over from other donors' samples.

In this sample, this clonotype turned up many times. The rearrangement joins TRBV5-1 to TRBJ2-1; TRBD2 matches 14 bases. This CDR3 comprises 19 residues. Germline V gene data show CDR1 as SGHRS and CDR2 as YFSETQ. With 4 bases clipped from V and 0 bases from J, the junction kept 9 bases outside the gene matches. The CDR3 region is CASSPTTSGRGSSYNEQFF. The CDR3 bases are TGCGCCAGCAGCCCCACGACTAGCGGGAGGGGGAGCTCCTACAATGAGCAGTTCTTC.

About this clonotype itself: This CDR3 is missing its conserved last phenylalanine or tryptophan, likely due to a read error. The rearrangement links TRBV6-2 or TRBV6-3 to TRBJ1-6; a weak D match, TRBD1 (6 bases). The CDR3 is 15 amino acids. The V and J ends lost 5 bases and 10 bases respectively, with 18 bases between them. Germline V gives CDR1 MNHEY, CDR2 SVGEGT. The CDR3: CASSTEMDRDSPLHS. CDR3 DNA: TGTGCCAGCAGTACCGAGATGGACAGAGACTCACCCCTCCACTCT.

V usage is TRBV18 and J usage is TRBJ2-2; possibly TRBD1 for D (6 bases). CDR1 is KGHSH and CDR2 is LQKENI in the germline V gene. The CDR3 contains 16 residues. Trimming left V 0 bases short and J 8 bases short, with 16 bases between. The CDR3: CASSPPGRKQGGELFF. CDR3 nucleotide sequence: TGTGCCAGCTCACCACCGGGAAGAAAACAGGGAGGGGAGCTGTTTTTT. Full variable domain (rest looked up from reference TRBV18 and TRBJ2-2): NAGVMQNPRHLVRRRGQEARLRCSPMKGHSHVYWYRQLPEEGLKFMVYLQKENIIDESGMPKERFSAEFPKEGPSILRIQQVVRGDSAAYFCASSPPGRKQGGELFFGEGSRLTVL.

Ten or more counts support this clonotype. DNA of the CDR3: TGTGCCAGCAGCCCGAGGGCAGGTATTAATTCACCCCTCCACTTT. Translated: CASSPRAGINSPLHF. The rearrangement links TRBV7-2 to TRBJ1-6; D unclear. Germline V gene lookup returns CDR1 SGHTA and CDR2 FQGNSA. The CDR3 sequence is 15 residues long. V dropped 5 bases and J dropped 6 bases, with 14 bases sitting between them.

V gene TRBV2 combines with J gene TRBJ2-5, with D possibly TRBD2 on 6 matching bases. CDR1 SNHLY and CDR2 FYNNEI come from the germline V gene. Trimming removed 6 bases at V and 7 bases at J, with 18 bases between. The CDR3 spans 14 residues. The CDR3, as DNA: TGTGCCAGCAGATTCACCGAGACCGGGGGGACCCAGTACTTC. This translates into CASRFTETGGTQYF.

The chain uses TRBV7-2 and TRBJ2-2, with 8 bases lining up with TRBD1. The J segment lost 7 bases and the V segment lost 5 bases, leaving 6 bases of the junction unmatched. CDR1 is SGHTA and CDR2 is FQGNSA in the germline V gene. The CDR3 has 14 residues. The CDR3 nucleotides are TGTGCCAGCAGCGGCAGGGGGCAAGGCGGGGAGCTGTTTTTT. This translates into CASSGRGQGGELFF.

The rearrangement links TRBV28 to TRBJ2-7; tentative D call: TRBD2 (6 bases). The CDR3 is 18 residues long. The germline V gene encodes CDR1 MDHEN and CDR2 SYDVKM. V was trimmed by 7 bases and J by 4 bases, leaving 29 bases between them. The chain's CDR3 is CASTDGGTSGSRAYEQYF. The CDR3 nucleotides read TGTGCCAGCACCGATGGGGGGACGTCCGGGAGTCGGGCGTACGAGCAGTACTTC.

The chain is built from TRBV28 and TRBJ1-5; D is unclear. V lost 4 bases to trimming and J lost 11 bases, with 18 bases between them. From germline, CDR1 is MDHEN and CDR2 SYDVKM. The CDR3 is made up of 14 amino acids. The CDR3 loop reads CASSSPGWRMAQHF. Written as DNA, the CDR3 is TGTGCCAGCAGTTCACCAGGATGGCGTATGGCCCAGCATTTT.

The CDR3 here is CASSRLRDTDTQYF. The CDR3 DNA is TGTGCCAGCAGCCGCCTCCGGGACACAGATACGCAGTATTTT. This rearrangement joins TRBV6-6 to TRBJ2-3; tentatively, D is TRBD2 (5 bases). V was cut by 6 bases and J by 2 bases, with 12 bases left in between. The germline gives CDR1 MNHNY, CDR2 SVGAGI (reference sequence). There are 14 residues in the CDR3.

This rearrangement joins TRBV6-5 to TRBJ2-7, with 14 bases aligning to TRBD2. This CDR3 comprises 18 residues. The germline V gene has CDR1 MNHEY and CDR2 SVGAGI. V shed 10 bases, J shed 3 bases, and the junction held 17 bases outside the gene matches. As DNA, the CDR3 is TGTGCCACCGCGGAGGGACTAGCGGGAGAAATAGGAGGCTACGAGCAGTACTTC. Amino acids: CATAEGLAGEIGGYEQYF.

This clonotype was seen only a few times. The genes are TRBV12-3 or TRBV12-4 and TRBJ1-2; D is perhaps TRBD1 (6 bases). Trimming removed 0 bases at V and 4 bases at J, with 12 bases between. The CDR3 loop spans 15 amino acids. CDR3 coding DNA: TGTGCCAGCAGTTTAGCGCGAGGGGGAGGCTATGGCTACACCTTC. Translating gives CASSLARGGGYGYTF.

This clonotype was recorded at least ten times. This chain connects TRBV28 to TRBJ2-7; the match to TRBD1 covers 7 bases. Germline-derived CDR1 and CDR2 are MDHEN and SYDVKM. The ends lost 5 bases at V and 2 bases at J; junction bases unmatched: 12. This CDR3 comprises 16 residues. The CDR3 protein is CASSPYPDRSTYEQYF. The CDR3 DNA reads TGTGCCAGCAGTCCTTACCCGGACAGGTCAACCTACGAGCAGTACTTC.

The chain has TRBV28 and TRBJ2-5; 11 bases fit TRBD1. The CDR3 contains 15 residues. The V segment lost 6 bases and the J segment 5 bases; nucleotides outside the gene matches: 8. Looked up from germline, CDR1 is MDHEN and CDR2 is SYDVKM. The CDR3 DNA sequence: TGTGCCAGCAGGACGGGACAGGGGGTTTGGGAGACCCAGTACTTC. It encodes CASRTGQGVWETQYF.

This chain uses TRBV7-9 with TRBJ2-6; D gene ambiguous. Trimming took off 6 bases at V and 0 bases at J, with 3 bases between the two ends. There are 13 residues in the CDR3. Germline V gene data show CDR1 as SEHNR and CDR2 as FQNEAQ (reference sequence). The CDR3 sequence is CASRSSGANVLTF. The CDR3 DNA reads TGTGCCAGCAGAAGCTCTGGGGCCAACGTCCTGACTTTC.

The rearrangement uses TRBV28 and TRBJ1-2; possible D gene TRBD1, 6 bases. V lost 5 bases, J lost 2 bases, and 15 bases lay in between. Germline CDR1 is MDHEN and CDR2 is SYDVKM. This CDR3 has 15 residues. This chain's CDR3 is CASSTPGTSNYGYTF. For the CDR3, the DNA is TGTGCCAGCAGTACCCCCGGGACAAGCAACTATGGCTACACCTTC.

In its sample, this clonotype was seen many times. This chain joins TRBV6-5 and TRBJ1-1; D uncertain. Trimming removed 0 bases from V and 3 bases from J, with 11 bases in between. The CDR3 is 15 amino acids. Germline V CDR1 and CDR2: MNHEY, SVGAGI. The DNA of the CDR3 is TGTGCCAGCAGTTACTCGAGGGTTGCGGACACTGAAGCTTTCTTT. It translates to CASSYSRVADTEAFF.

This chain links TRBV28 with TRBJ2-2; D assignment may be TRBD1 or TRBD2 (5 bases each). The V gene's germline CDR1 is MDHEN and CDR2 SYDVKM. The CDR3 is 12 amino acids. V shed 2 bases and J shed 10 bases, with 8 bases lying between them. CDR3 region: CASSLAGTELFF. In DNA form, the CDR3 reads TGTGCCAGCAGTTTAGCAGGGACGGAGCTGTTTTTT.

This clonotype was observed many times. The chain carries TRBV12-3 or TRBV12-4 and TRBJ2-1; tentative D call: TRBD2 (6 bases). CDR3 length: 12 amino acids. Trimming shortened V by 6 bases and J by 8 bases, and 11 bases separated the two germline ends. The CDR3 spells CASSLGTDEQFF. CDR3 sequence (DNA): TGTGCCAGCAGCCTAGGGACTGATGAGCAGTTCTTC.

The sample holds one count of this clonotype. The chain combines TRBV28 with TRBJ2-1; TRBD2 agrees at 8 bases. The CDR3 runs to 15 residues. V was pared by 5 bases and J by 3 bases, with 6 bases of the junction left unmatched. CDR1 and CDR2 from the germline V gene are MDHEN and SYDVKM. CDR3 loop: CASSAPGLGYNEQFF. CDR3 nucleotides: TGTGCCAGCAGTGCGCCGGGACTAGGCTACAATGAGCAGTTCTTC.

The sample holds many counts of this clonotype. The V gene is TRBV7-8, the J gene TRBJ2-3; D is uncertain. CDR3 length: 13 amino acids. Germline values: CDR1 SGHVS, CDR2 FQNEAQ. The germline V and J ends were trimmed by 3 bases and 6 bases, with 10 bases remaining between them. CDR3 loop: CASSFAFGDTQYF. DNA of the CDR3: TGTGCCAGCAGCTTCGCCTTCGGGGATACGCAGTATTTT.

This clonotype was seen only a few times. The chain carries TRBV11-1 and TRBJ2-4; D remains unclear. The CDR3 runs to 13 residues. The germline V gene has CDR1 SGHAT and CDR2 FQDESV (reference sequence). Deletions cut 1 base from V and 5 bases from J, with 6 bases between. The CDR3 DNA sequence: TGTGCCAGCAGCTTAGGCCGGGAAAACATTCAGTACTTC. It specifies CASSLGRENIQYF.

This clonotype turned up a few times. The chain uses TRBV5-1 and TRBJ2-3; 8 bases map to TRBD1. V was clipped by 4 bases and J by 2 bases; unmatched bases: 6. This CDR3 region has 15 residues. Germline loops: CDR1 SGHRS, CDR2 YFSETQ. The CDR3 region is CASSLRTGNTDTQYF. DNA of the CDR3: TGCGCCAGCAGCCTACGGACAGGGAACACAGATACGCAGTATTTT.

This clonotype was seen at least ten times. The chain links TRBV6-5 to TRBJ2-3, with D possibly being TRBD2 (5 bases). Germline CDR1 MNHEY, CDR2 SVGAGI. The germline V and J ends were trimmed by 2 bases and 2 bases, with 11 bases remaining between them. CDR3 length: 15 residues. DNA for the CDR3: TGTGCCAGCAGTTACCGCAGCGGCTTCACAGATACGCAGTATTTT. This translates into CASSYRSGFTDTQYF.

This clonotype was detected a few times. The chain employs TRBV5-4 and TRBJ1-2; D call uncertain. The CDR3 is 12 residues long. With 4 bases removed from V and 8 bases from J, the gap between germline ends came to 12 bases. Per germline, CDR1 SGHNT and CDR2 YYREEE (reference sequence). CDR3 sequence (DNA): TGTGCCAGCAGCCTCGACGGAAGGGGCTACACCTTC. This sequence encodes CASSLDGRGYTF.

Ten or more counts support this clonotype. The CDR3 reads CASYPRRRGPYNEQFF. The CDR3 DNA is TGTGCCAGCTACCCCCGGAGGAGGGGCCCCTACAATGAGCAGTTCTTC. The chain links TRBV6-5 to TRBJ2-1, with D perhaps TRBD2 (6 bases). The length of the CDR3 is 16 residues. Trimming took 8 bases from V and 2 from J, leaving 19 bases between them. Per germline, CDR1 MNHEY and CDR2 SVGAGI.

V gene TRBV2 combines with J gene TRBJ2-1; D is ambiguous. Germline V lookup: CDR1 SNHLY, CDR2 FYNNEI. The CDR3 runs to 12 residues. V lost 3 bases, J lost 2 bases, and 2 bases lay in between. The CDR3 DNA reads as TGTGCCAGCAGTGATGCCTACAATGAGCAGTTCTTC. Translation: CASSDAYNEQFF.

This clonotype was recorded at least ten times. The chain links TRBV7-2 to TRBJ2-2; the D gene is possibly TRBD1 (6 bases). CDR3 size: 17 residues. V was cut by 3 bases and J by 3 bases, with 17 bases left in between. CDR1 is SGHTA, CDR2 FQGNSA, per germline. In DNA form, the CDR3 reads TGTGCCAGCAGCTTCGACCGGACAGTACTGTACACCGGGGAGCTGTTTTTT. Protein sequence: CASSFDRTVLYTGELFF.